These T cell receptor beta chains were read from a single sample in a study of shared T cell receptors in the human thymus. The assay was immunoSEQ multiplex PCR, and TCRdb's table has in-frame clones only and misses some. The sample has approximately 760,000 clones, 70% to 90% seen once. The data were also submitted as part of a second study, on human thymus T cells.

Source material: thymocytes. All receptors derive from a girl under three years old with a congenital heart defect. CDR3s leave out the opening cysteine and the closing phenylalanine or tryptophan.

j_call | v_call | cdr3_aa
TRBJ2-1 | TRBV5-1 | ASSPAGGTYNEQF
TRBJ1-6 | TRBV7-8 | ASSLVLQNSPLH
TRBJ1-1 | TRBV12-2 | ASRSAGQGLKAF
TRBJ2-2 | TRBV29-1 | SVVVSRAGELF
TRBJ2-1 | TRBV9 | ASSARRVDRNRNEQF
TRBJ2-5 | TRBV29-1 | SSWTGLLKETQY
TRBJ1-4 | TRBV30 | AYSSGTGEKLF
TRBJ1-2 | TRBV18 | ASGTRERHYGYT
TRBJ1-6 | TRBV28 | ASSRTPQWGANSPLH
TRBJ2-7 | TRBV9 | ASSVAIHTYEQY
TRBJ1-1 | TRBV23-1 | ASSQSGQVEEAF
TRBJ1-2 | TRBV6-5 | ASSLREGYGYT
TRBJ2-1 | TRBV27 | ASTSGDGYNEQF
TRBJ1-5 | TRBV6-8 | ASRSPGQNQPQH
TRBJ1-5 | TRBV19 | ASTQMGEGTSKCPQH
TRBJ1-5 | TRBV4-3 | ASSQVLTTTGKEEDQPQH
TRBJ2-3 | TRBV7-6 | ASSLSLEQDTDTQY
TRBJ2-3 | TRBV7-9 | ASSLGQAITLDTQY
TRBJ1-2 | TRBV5-6 | ASSLVGRAPYGYT
TRBJ2-2 | TRBV7-6 | ASSLYENPRTGELF
TRBJ2-1 | TRBV11-2 | ASSLGGPSYNEQF
TRBJ2-2 | TRBV7-8 | ASSLDGLAGANTGELF
TRBJ2-3 | TRBV5-1 | ASSLVSAPLDATQY
TRBJ2-7 | TRBV5-4 | ASSPPGQGTYEQY
TRBJ1-6 | TRBV18 | ASSPRDRRGSPLH
TRBJ1-3 | TRBV4-2 | ASSQESGKRAPRNTIY
TRBJ2-3 | TRBV11-3 | ASSTKAGGPDTQY
TRBJ1-2 | TRBV29-1 | SVEEGAGGASWGYT
TRBJ1-6 | TRBV6-4 | ASSTTPRNSPLH
TRBJ2-1 | TRBV5-1 | ASSLQTVGGINEQF
TRBJ2-5 | TRBV28 | ASSSSDRVGVETQY
TRBJ1-5 | TRBV28 | ASTHRESNQPQH
TRBJ1-2 | TRBV5-4 | ASSQASSVGYT
TRBJ2-1 | TRBV12-1 | ASSTRPIGRGNEQF
TRBJ2-7 | TRBV4-3 | ASSQERGEAYEQY
TRBJ1-2 | TRBV9 | ASSGRTGANYGYT
TRBJ1-4 | TRBV4-1 | ASSHGTVSNEKLF
TRBJ1-2 | TRBV18 | ASSPGENNYGYT
TRBJ2-5 | TRBV4-1 | ASSPHGQKETQY
TRBJ1-2 | TRBV18 | ASSSGHYLVGGYT
TRBJ2-2 | TRBV5-1 | ASSLAPRQGNTEELF
TRBJ1-2 | TRBV21-1 | ASSKEPILRTAHYGYT
TRBJ2-2 | TRBV7-2 | ASTSLEIEAGELF
TRBJ2-7 | TRBV15 | ATSSWTGPTYEQY
TRBJ2-2 | TRBV7-6 | ASSLSQGATGELF
TRBJ1-5 | TRBV27 | ASSRWGQQPQH
TRBJ1-2 | TRBV5-1 | ASSVIGQGSGRALYT
TRBJ1-2 | TRBV14 | ASSQGTPILPYGYT
TRBJ2-3 | TRBV14 | ASSQDGPTGTDTQY
TRBJ1-6 | TRBV4-1 | ASSQTGGVSPLH
TRBJ1-1 | TRBV19 | ASSPAQGQGHRKRAF
TRBJ1-4 | TRBV28 | ASRTLATNEKLF
TRBJ2-1 | TRBV4-2 | ASSQDERLATNEQF
TRBJ1-2 | TRBV6-5 | ASSYDRMGDYGYT
TRBJ2-7 | TRBV6-5 | ASSYRFGSSYEQY
TRBJ2-1 | TRBV7-2 | ASSSRRPGGCYNEQF
TRBJ1-2 | TRBV5-6 | ASSWGGTGYT
TRBJ1-2 | TRBV5-1 | ASRGQDYGYT